This entry is about one T cell receptor beta chain. Its antigen target is currently unknown. The sample holds no much larger clone one base away, and base qualities are not on file. Here V drops 3 bases and J drops 6 bases, and the junction holds 3 bases not matched to any gene. CDR1 and CDR2 are drawn from the germline V gene: SGHDN, FVKESK. The CDR3 runs 15 amino acids, cysteine and phenylalanine included. Only the CDR3 DNA stays, 45 bases, in frame from base 1. These data are taken from a study of cytomegalovirus exposure and HLA in healthy donors (TCRdb year 2017). In the study overall: An earlier analysis of about 560 of the donors reported approximately 260 Gb of sequence data and around 120 million unique TCR beta sequences obtained from 180 million or so T cells. Approximately 310 gigabases of sequencing data and approximately 80 million unique TCR sequences were included in an early release covering around 650 HLA-typed donors. Of the 300 to 450 genotyped donors, over 80% were placed in the genetic ancestry cluster associated with self-reported Caucasian donors. The study aimed to test whether signatures of past pathogen exposure could be identified by cataloging public T cell receptors. The T cell repertoires of roughly 660 subjects were profiled by immunosequencing and related to cytomegalovirus serostatus. Along with the approximately 650-subject first cohort, a separate validation cohort of over 90 different subjects was used. High-throughput TCR immunosequencing, statistical association of individual TCRs with disease status, and machine learning were combined to predict cytomegalovirus infection status. To study patterns of TCR occurrence, a later analysis re-analyzed previously published TCR beta repertoires from around 700 donors and added high-resolution HLA genotyping. In the later analysis, no new phenotypic data were used to find candidate immune exposures; instead, reliance was placed on TCR beta sequences and their occurrence across donors. In an earlier analysis of 587 of the donors, high-throughput TCR beta sequencing was used to judge whether each TCR beta V gene segment behaved as functional or pseudogenic. Donor age, sex, ethnicity and CMV serostatus were compiled together with the repertoire data. A later genetic analysis took genome-wide SNP genotypes for 398 of the 666 donors and used that subset as a discovery cohort. Every discovery cohort repertoire had been produced on one sequencing platform. HLA typing covered class I and class II loci at four-digit resolution. The number of donors typed differed by locus, with 629-630 for A, B, C, DRB1 and DQB1, 522 for DQA1, over 600 for DPA1, and around 430 for DPB1. Several DR-DQ haplotypes were treated as single units for association and clustering because of strong linkage in the cohort. Across some 400 genotyped donors of the cohort, an average of approximately 240,000 unique TCR beta nucleotide sequences per donor were sequenced, and roughly 17% of those sequences were non-productive.

The cohort comprised some 700 healthy bone marrow donors. At the time of sampling, every cohort member was nominally healthy, though immune exposures that went unrecorded were likely present. The donor was CMV seropositive and was included in the group of around 300 seropositive cohort members. A peripheral blood sample was collected from each donor, and TCR beta sequencing was performed on peripheral blood mononuclear cells. Genomic DNA was extracted from the blood cell samples with the Qiagen DNeasy Blood Extraction Kit. Libraries were built with the immunoSEQ multiplex PCR assay. For the multiplex PCR, a mixture combining 60 forward primers for TCR Vbeta segments and 13 reverse primers for TCR Jbeta segments was used. The CDR3 region of rearranged TCR beta genes was amplified from genomic DNA by a multiplex PCR assay. Amplified TCR beta libraries were sequenced as 87-base-pair reads on the Illumina HiSeq System. The paper's processing steps were these. A later analysis tallied about 77 million unique TCR beta chains across the 550 to 850 repertoires, and around 9.9 million of those chains were shared by two or more donors. A nearest-neighbor algorithm error-corrected the raw reads and collapsed the reads into unique sequences, merging closely related sequences to remove PCR and sequencing errors. CDR3 sequences were aligned to IMGT reference sequences to assign V, D and J gene segments. Each retained sequence needed at least a six-nucleotide match to both a V gene segment and a J gene segment. Rearrangements were called productive when the CDR3 lacked stop codons and stayed in frame with V and J; all others were non-productive. Following IMGT convention, CDR3 was defined as the stretch from the second conserved V-encoded cysteine up to the conserved J-encoded phenylalanine. Sequences without an unambiguous match to a single V gene segment were excluded from the earlier analysis of a few hundred of the donors. An earlier analysis of 550 to 650 of the donors classified V segments as functional when productive rearrangements were above 56.7% and as segregating when the standard deviation between donors was above 5%. To diagnose cytomegalovirus status from the catalog of TCR beta chain sequences, a statistical classification framework was built. V and J gene assignment, in a later analysis, came from comparing TCR nucleotide sequences with IMGT/GENE-DB human TR gene sequences. Using the TCRdist pipeline, a later analysis assigned CDR3 sequences along with most-parsimonious VDJ recombination scenarios. In a later analysis, each TCR beta chain was defined by its CDR3 amino acid sequence together with its V-gene family, and reads without a unique V-gene family were excluded. A later analysis removed nearly 600 highly shared, low-generation-probability nucleotide sequences to deal with suspected cross-contamination and a sequencing artifact. In a later analysis, a clonal expansion index for each public chain was calculated from normalized within-repertoire ranks of inferred template counts. A later analysis computed generation probabilities with a VDJ recombination model fitted to out-of-frame rearrangements, and checked the results against IGoR. In a later analysis, hypergeometric tests were used to score TCR-TCR, TCR-HLA and TCR-CMV co-occurrence, with a repertoire-size bias correction applied to TCR pairs. A later analysis estimated false discovery rates by permuting HLA or CMV assignments 20 times. In a later analysis, co-occurring TCRs were grouped using DBSCAN, and TCRdist sequence similarity was added for clustering within HLA-allele-positive subsets. Co-occurrence clustering excluded repertoires with fewer than 30,000 or more than 120,000 public chains, plus five with anomalous nucleotide sharing. In TCRdb, the immuneACCESS table is reduced to in-frame sequences with V and J assigned. These tables do not hold every clone; where another copy was compared, an unresolved V gene accounts for under half, and the others remain unexplained. D and trimming were read from the DNA, whereas the V and J calls and clone size are those reported in that table. The sample table holds 130,000 or so clones, of which 75% to 85% were seen once. Approximately 3.1% of the sample is taken by the ten largest.

What the work shows at the level of the full study, not this receptor alone: A later analysis associated 15,000 to 20,000 TCR beta sequences with specific HLA alleles at a false discovery rate of 0.05. A cluster of highly shared sequence variants was judged likely to be a technical artifact of the sequencing pipeline. The 87-base-pair reads could not distinguish some IMGT-functional V segments, including TRBV6-2 and TRBV6-3, so those segments were excluded. Roughly uniform sequencing depth across donors was assumed in presence/absence analyses, although this assumption may not hold. A further reported finding was that TCR beta sequences accurately predicted the HLA-A and HLA-B alleles for most subjects in the first cohort. Assigning TCR associations to individual alleles was difficult when HLA alleles, especially DR and DQ, strongly co-occurred. Because HLA typing was missing for some donors at each locus, association tests included only the typed subset. In both the original and validation cohorts, the classifier was reported to diagnose cytomegalovirus status with high specificity and sensitivity. Broadly in line with IMGT annotations, most TCR beta V segments showed up in productive rearrangements about 87% or about 30% of the time in an earlier analysis of approximately 640 of the donors. Correlated functional status among segregating V segments might be attributable to linkage disequilibrium, but an unknown experimental factor could not be ruled out. The earlier analysis of 587 of the donors excluded approximately 17 rarely observed V segments, including chromosome 9 orphons, because counts were too low. For the cohort, immune exposure information was limited to CMV serostatus. According to a later genetic analysis, donors in an Asian-associated ancestry cluster had fewer N-insertions in productive TCRs than the approximately 630-donor mean. In a later analysis, HLA-associated TCR beta chains were found to be more clonally expanded and to have lower generation probabilities than equally common non-associated chains. According to a later analysis, most CMV-associated TCR beta chains appeared to be HLA-restricted, and the HLA associations seemed to be driven largely by CMV exposure. A later analysis found that TCR association rates varied across HLA loci, with DRB1 alleles showing the most associated TCRs and HLA-C alleles the fewest. A total of 164 TCR beta chains were listed by the study as associated with cytomegalovirus. Several of the top co-occurrence clusters appeared to be linked to parvovirus B19, influenza, CMV and Epstein-Barr virus, according to a later analysis. In vitro tests confirmed that three of the cytomegalovirus-associated TCR beta chains recognize cytomegalovirus antigens. The cohort was sequenced for TCR beta chains only, and without alpha or paired-chain data the features that could be detected were limited. Across donors, most TCR sequences were observed very rarely, whereas some public TCRs were present in many individuals. The authors suggested that the approach could potentially be generalized to other disease states and immunological phenotypes. V-gene and J-gene trimming of TCR beta chains was associated with a missense DCLRE1C variant in a later genetic analysis, and the association was replicated in an independent cohort.

This sequence was found in a woman under 30 in good health and CMV-seropositive. The rearranged chain carries TRBV14 and TRBJ1-6, with 9 junctional bases fitting TRBD1. Sequencing was performed on PBMCs. The CDR3 loop reads CASSHWDRANSPLHF. The nucleotide sequence reads as follows: TGTGCCAGCAGCCACTGGGACAGGGCTAATTCACCCCTCCACTTT. Extended through the reference TRBV14 and TRBJ1-6 proteins, this CDR3 yields the full variable domain: EAGVTQFPSHSVIEKGQTVTLRCDPISGHDNLYWYRRVMGKEIKFLLHFVKESKQDESGMPNNRFLAERTGGTYSTLKVQPAELEDSGVYFCASSHWDRANSPLHFGNGTRLTVT.